The 4 T cell receptor beta chains presented below share a single source sample, sequenced in a study of T cell clonotyping in hematopoietic cell transplantation. Data came from immunoSEQ multiplex PCR; TCRdb stores just in-frame clones and leaves some out. Of some 76,000 clones detected, about 96% appear once; the ten largest clones hold roughly 1.7%. Specified time point: recipient sample about 28 days before transplant, after cytoreduction. This specimen consisted of peripheral blood mononuclear cells, obtained before stem cell transplant. All receptors derive from a woman aged 45-59 years with acute myeloid leukemia. Some clones in this sample may be carry-over from other donors' samples.

The J gene is TRBJ2-7, the V gene TRBV2; 10 bases line up with TRBD2. With 5 bases clipped from V and 3 bases from J, the junction kept 7 bases outside the gene matches. Germline CDR1 SNHLY, CDR2 FYNNEI. CDR3 size: 15 residues. The CDR3 spells CASSRSGGAFYEQYF. CDR3 bases: TGTGCCAGCAGTCGCAGCGGGGGGGCCTTCTACGAGCAGTACTTC.

The V call is TRBV2, the J call TRBJ2-6; D remains ambiguous. Germline CDR1 and CDR2: SNHLY and FYNNEI. This CDR3 contains 15 residues. V was cut by 6 bases and J by 0 bases, with 9 bases left in between. The chain's CDR3 is CASRGSISGANVLTF. The CDR3 DNA is TGTGCCAGCAGGGGTTCAATCTCTGGGGCCAACGTCCTGACTTTC.

The V gene is TRBV19, the J gene TRBJ2-7; D is uncertain. Trimming removed 4 bases at V and 1 base at J, with 11 bases between. Looked up from germline, CDR1 is LNHDA and CDR2 is SQIVND (reference sequence). This CDR3 comprises 14 residues. Here the CDR3 reads CASSTGTESYEQYF. The CDR3 DNA sequence: TGTGCCAGTAGTACAGGAACGGAGTCCTACGAGCAGTACTTC.

The J gene is TRBJ2-3, the V gene TRBV2, with D possibly being TRBD1 (6 bases). Germline values: CDR1 SNHLY, CDR2 FYNNEI. Trimming took off 3 bases at V and 0 bases at J, with 10 bases between the two ends. The CDR3 sequence is 15 residues long. CDR3 nucleotide sequence: TGTGCCAGCAGTGAGGAGGACAGAAGCACAGATACGCAGTATTTT. This sequence encodes CASSEEDRSTDTQYF.